This entry lists 18 T cell receptor beta chains sequenced from one sample in a study of CD8 T cells in ankylosing spondylitis. From the 5' RACE reads, TCRdb called clonotypes with MiXCR, one entry per CDR3 protein. The sample carries approximately 140,000 distinct CDR3 sequences, roughly 8.4% recorded once. Sequenced input: synovial fluid, either unsorted or a sorted T cell fraction (not recorded which). The receptors were gathered from a male donor with ankylosing spondylitis.

This clonotype has only a few counts. CDR3 bases: TGCGCCAGCAGCCTTGACAGCTTTGGCAATCAGCCCCAGCATTTT. Translated, it gives CASSLDSFGNQPQHF. The V call is TRBV5-1, the J call TRBJ1-5; tentatively, D is TRBD1 (5 bases). V lost 4 bases and J lost 2, with 13 bases in between. The CDR3 sequence is 15 residues long. Germline V CDR1 and CDR2: SGHRS, YFSETQ. The full variable domain, with the rest looked up from reference TRBV5-1 and TRBJ1-5, is KAGVTQTPRYLIKTRGQQVTLSCSPISGHRSVSWYQQTPGQGLQFLFEYFSETQRNKGNFPGRFSGRQFSNSRSEMNVSTLELGDSALYLCASSLDSFGNQPQHFGDGTRLSIL.

This clonotype was detected ten times or more. The chain has TRBV5-1 and TRBJ2-3; possibly TRBD1 or TRBD2 for D (5 bases each). V lost 6 bases to trimming and J lost 2 bases, with 16 bases between them. Germline CDR1 and CDR2: SGHRS and YFSETQ. The CDR3 contains 15 residues. The CDR3 nucleotides read TGCGCCAGCACCGTGTGGGGGACCCACACAGATACGCAGTATTTT. It yields the protein CASTVWGTHTDTQYF.

The rearrangement links TRBV7-9 to TRBJ2-2, with D possibly TRBD2 on 7 matching bases. Germline CDR1 is SEHNR and CDR2 is FQNEAQ (reference sequence). Trimming removed 11 bases from V and 7 bases from J, with 17 bases in between. The CDR3 is 13 residues long. CDR3 sequence reads: CALARGAYGELFF. The CDR3 DNA follows: TGTGCCTTAGCTCGGGGGGCTTACGGGGAGCTGTTTTTT.

This clonotype has only a few counts. This sequence joins TRBV6-1 and TRBJ2-7; tentative D call: TRBD2 (8 bases). This CDR3 comprises 15 residues. Germline CDR1 reads MNHNS; CDR2 reads SASEGT. Trimming cost V 5 bases and J 1 base, with 15 bases left between them. As DNA, the CDR3 is TGTGCCAGCAGTCCGGGAGGGACAGTGTCCTACGAGCAGTACTTC. Its translation is CASSPGGTVSYEQYF.

This clonotype turned up a few times. V is TRBV3-1 and J is TRBJ1-6, with D perhaps TRBD1 (5 bases). Germline lookup yields CDR1 LGHDT and CDR2 YNNKEL (reference sequence). This CDR3 spans 15 amino acids. The V gene lost 1 base and the J gene lost 10 bases, with 14 bases spanning the gap. Written as DNA, the CDR3 is TGTGCCAGCAGCCAAGTGGCGCAGGGTTCGTCACCCCTCCACTTT. Amino acid sequence: CASSQVAQGSSPLHF.

The genes are TRBV18 and TRBJ2-1; 9 bases match TRBD2. This CDR3 is 15 amino acids long. The trim removed 5 bases at V and 5 bases at J, leaving 7 bases unmatched. Germline CDR1 and CDR2: KGHSH and LQKENI. CDR3 amino acids: CASSSLAGADNEQFF. CDR3 DNA sequence: TGTGCCAGCTCATCCTTAGCGGGGGCGGACAATGAGCAGTTCTTC.

This clonotype was recorded at least ten times. V and J are TRBV7-2 and TRBJ2-3; D perhaps matches TRBD2 (5 bases). Trimming removed 0 bases from V and 1 base from J, with 8 bases in between. Germline CDR1 reads SGHTA; CDR2 reads FQGNSA. There are 15 residues in the CDR3. CDR3 bases: TGTGCCAGCAGCTTAGCTAGCGCCGGCACAGATACGCAGTATTTT. This translates into CASSLASAGTDTQYF.

The sample holds a few counts of this clonotype. The DNA of the CDR3 is TGTGCCAGCAGTGTGGGGACTACCCCCGAGACCCAGTACTTC. It codes for CASSVGTTPETQYF. The gene calls are TRBV2 and TRBJ2-5; TRBD2 matches at 7 bases. This CDR3 has 14 amino acids. The V gene's germline CDR1 is SNHLY and CDR2 FYNNEI. J lost 5 bases, V lost 4 bases, and 7 bases had no gene match. Drawing the rest from reference TRBV2 and TRBJ2-5, the complete variable domain is EPEVTQTPSHQVTQMGQEVILRCVPISNHLYFYWYRQILGQKVEFLVSFYNNEISEKSEIFDDQFSVERPDGSNFTLKIRSTKLEDSAMYFCASSVGTTPETQYFGPGTRLLVL.

This chain connects TRBV28 to TRBJ1-2, with D maybe TRBD1 (6 bases). CDR1 is MDHEN, CDR2 SYDVKM, per germline. The length of the CDR3 is 14 residues. V was pared by 8 bases and J by 8 bases, with 21 bases between. CDR3 bases: TGTGCCAGCCTCCAGGGGAGCTCAGGGGCCGGCTACACCTTC. It encodes CASLQGSSGAGYTF.

The V gene is TRBV5-6, the J gene TRBJ2-7; the D is unclear. The CDR3 runs 14 residues. Germline CDR1 reads SGHDT; CDR2 reads YYEEEE. V was trimmed by 6 bases and J by 3 bases, leaving 16 bases between them. CDR3 sequence reads: CASTPRLLCYEQYF. In DNA, the CDR3 is TGTGCCAGCACCCCCAGGCTCCTCTGCTACGAGCAGTACTTC.

This clonotype was found a few times. This chain connects TRBV20-1 to TRBJ2-1; 13 bases map to TRBD2. The CDR3 has 13 residues. Trimming took 7 bases from V and 9 from J; bases not matched to a gene: 6. The germline V gene encodes CDR1 DFQATT and CDR2 SNEGSKA (reference sequence). The CDR3 region has the DNA TGCAGTGGAAGGACTAGCGGGAGAGCTGAGCAGTTCTTC. The encoded protein is CSGRTSGRAEQFF.

The CDR3 DNA sequence: TGTGCCAGCAGTTTAACCAGGGGAAGCGGCTACACCTTC. Translating it yields CASSLTRGSGYTF. J is TRBJ1-2 and V is TRBV12-3 or TRBV12-4, with D perhaps TRBD1 (6 bases). Trimming removed 2 bases from V and 8 bases from J, with 12 bases in between. The CDR3 runs to 13 residues.

This clonotype appeared a few times. This sequence joins TRBV25-1 and TRBJ1-2; D is uncertain. CDR1 is MGHDK and CDR2 is SYGVNS in the germline V gene. V lost 4 bases and J 2 bases, leaving 11 bases between the germline ends. The CDR3 is 14 amino acids. The CDR3 region is CASSARGANYGYTF. The CDR3 region has the DNA TGTGCCAGCAGTGCCCGGGGAGCGAACTATGGCTACACCTTC.

This clonotype was recorded at least ten times. The V and J genes are TRBV28 and TRBJ2-1; 10 positions agree with TRBD2. Unmatched junction bases numbered 15, after V lost 6 bases and J lost 4 bases. CDR1 is MDHEN and CDR2 is SYDVKM in the germline V gene. CDR3 size: 18 residues. The CDR3 loop reads CASRLRTSGGTVYNEQFF. The CDR3 DNA reads TGTGCCAGCAGGCTACGGACTAGCGGAGGGACGGTATACAATGAGCAGTTCTTC.

J is TRBJ1-2 and V is TRBV29-1; D possibly corresponds to TRBD1 (5 bases). This CDR3 has 11 amino acids. The V end was cut by 6 bases, the J end by 8 bases, with 13 bases between. CDR1 SQVTM and CDR2 ANQGSEA come from the germline V gene. CDR3 region: CSVGDPGGYTF. CDR3 nucleotide sequence: TGCAGCGTCGGGGACCCTGGGGGCTACACCTTC.

This clonotype was recorded at least ten times. J is TRBJ1-2 and V is TRBV6-5; tentative D call: TRBD1 (6 bases). Germline CDR1 MNHEY, CDR2 SVGAGI. The CDR3 is 15 residues long. V was trimmed by 2 bases and J by 4 bases, leaving 14 bases between them. The CDR3 protein is CASSYVQGGTYGYTF. As DNA, the CDR3 is TGTGCCAGCAGTTACGTACAGGGTGGTACCTATGGCTACACCTTC.

This clonotype has a count of ten or more. The chain has TRBV20-1 and TRBJ2-1; D could derive from TRBD1 or TRBD2 (6 bases each). The germline gives CDR1 DFQATT, CDR2 SNEGSKA (reference sequence). The V gene lost 1 base and the J gene lost 0 bases, with 16 bases spanning the gap. The CDR3 covers 17 residues. The CDR3 coding sequence is TGCAGTGCTAGAGGGGGGCGGCGGGGCCGCTCCTACAATGAGCAGTTCTTC. It is translated as CSARGGRRGRSYNEQFF.

This clonotype was recorded many times. CDR3 in amino acids: CASRWDRVIDEQFF. The CDR3 DNA is TGTGCCAGCAGGTGGGACAGGGTGATCGATGAGCAGTTCTTC. The chain is built from TRBV2 and TRBJ2-1; TRBD1 matches at 9 bases. Germline V gene sequence: CDR1 SNHLY, CDR2 FYNNEI. The CDR3 is 14 residues long. The ends lost 6 bases at V and 8 bases at J; junction bases unmatched: 8.